The clone carrying this T cell receptor (beta chain) was picked up many times. This sample stems from a study of blood T cells in healthy people across ages. A second PCR of about 7 to 12 cycles used a sample-barcoded 5' primer and a J-beta primer mix. TCRdb analysed the 5' RACE reads with MiXCR anew, one entry per CDR3 protein. The table lists about 1,500,000 distinct CDR3 sequences, roughly 27% of them singletons. Investigators took around 10 milliliters of peripheral blood from every donor. Isolated PBMCs totaled at least 7 million in each sample. The germline CDR1 and CDR2 sequences are DFQATT and SNEGSKA (reference sequence). The CDR3 spans 12 residues. V was trimmed by 3 bases and J by 0 bases, leaving 6 bases between them.

The sequencing input was blood. This TCR was sampled from a woman aged 25 to 39 in good health. The rearrangement uses TRBV20-1 and TRBJ2-7; D might be TRBD2 (6 bases). The CDR3 coding sequence is TGCAGTGCTAGCGGGAGCTCCTACGAGCAGTACTTC. Amino acids: CSASGSSYEQYF.